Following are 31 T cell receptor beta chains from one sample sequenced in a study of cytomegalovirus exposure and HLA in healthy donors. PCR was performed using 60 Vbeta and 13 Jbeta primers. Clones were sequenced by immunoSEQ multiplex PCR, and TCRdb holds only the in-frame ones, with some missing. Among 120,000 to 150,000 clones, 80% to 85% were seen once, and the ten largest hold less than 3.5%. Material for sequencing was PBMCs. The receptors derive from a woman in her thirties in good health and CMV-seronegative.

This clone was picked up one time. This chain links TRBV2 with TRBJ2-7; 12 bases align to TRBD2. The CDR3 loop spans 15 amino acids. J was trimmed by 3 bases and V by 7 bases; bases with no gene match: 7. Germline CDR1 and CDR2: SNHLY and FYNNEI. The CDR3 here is CASKRTSGENYEQYF. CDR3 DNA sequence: TGTGCCAGCAAACGGACTAGCGGGGAAAACTACGAGCAGTACTTC. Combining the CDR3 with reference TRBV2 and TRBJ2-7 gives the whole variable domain EPEVTQTPSHQVTQMGQEVILRCVPISNHLYFYWYRQILGQKVEFLVSFYNNEISEKSEIFDDQFSVERPDGSNFTLKIRSTKLEDSAMYFCASKRTSGENYEQYFGPGTRLTVT.

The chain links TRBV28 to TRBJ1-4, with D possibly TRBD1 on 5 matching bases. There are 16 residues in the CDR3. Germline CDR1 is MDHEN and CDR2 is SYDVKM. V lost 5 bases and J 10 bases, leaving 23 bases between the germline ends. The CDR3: CASSTLGIPGYRKLFF. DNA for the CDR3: TGTGCCAGCAGTACCTTAGGGATCCCAGGGTACCGAAAACTGTTTTTT. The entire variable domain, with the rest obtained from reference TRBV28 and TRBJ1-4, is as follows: DVKVTQSSRYLVKRTGEKVFLECVQDMDHENMFWYRQDPGLGLRLIYFSYDVKMKEKGDIPEGYSVSREKKERFSLILESASTNQTSMYLCASSTLGIPGYRKLFFGSGTQLSVL.

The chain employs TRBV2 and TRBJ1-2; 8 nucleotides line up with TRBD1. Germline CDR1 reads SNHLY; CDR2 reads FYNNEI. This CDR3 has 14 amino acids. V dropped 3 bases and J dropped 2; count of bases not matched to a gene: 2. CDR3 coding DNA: TGTGCCAGCAGTGAGACAGGGGCCAACTATGGCTACACCTTC. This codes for CASSETGANYGYTF.

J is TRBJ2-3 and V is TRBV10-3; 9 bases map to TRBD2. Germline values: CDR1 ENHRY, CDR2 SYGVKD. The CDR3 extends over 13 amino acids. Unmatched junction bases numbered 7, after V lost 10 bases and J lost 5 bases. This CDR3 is CATLRGGGDTQYF. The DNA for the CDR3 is TGTGCCACCCTCCGCGGGGGGGGAGATACGCAGTATTTT.

This CDR3 is CASSPSGQGYSPLHF. CDR3 sequence (DNA): TGTGCCAGCAGCCCCTCGGGACAGGGGTATTCACCCCTCCACTTT. This chain connects TRBV11-2 to TRBJ1-6; 10 bases fit TRBD1. CDR1 is SGHAT and CDR2 is FQNNGV in the germline V gene. The CDR3 contains 15 residues. With V trimmed by 5 bases and J by 8 bases, 6 bases remained unmatched. The whole variable domain, remainder taken from reference TRBV11-2 and TRBJ1-6, is EAGVAQSPRYKIIEKRQSVAFWCNPISGHATLYWYQQILGQGPKLLIQFQNNGVVDDSQLPKDRFSAERLKGVDSTLKIQPAKLEDSAVYLCASSPSGQGYSPLHFGNGTRLTVT.

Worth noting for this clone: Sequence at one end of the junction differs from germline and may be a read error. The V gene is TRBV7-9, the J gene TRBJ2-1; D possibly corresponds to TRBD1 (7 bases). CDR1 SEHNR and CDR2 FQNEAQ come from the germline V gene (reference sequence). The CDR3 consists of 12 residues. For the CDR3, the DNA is TGTTCCAGCAGCTTAGGCGGCAGGGGGGAGTTCTTC. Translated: CSSSLGGRGEFF.

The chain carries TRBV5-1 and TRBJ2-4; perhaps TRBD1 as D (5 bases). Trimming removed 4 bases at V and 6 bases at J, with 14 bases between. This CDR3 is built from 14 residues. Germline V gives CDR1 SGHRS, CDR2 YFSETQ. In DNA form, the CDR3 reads TGCGCCAGCAGCATCGACAGCTTAGCAAACATTCAGTACTTC. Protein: CASSIDSLANIQYF.

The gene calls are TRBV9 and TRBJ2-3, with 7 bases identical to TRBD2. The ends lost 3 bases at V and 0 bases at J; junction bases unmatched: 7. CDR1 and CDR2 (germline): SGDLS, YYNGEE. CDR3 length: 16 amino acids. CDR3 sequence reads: CASSAYGGGSTDTQYF. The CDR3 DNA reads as TGTGCCAGCAGCGCTTATGGCGGGGGTAGCACAGATACGCAGTATTTT.

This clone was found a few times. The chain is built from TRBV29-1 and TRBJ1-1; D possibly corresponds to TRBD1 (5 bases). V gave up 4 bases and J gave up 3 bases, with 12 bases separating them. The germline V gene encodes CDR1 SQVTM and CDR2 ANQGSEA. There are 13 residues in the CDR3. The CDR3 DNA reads TGCAGCGTTGGTTCGGGGGACTACACTGAAGCTTTCTTT. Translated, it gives CSVGSGDYTEAFF.

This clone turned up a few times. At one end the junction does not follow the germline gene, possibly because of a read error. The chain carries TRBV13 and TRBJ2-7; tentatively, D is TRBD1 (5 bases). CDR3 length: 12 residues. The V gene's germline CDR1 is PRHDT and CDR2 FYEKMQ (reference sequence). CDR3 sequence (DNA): TGTGCCAGCAGCCGGCGAACAGGCCCCCAGGACTTC. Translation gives CASSRRTGPQDF.

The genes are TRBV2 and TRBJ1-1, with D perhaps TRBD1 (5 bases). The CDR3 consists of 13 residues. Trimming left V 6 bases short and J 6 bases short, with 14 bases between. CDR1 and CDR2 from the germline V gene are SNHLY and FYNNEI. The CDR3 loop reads CASRPSRDPEAFF. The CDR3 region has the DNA TGTGCCAGCAGGCCCTCCAGGGATCCTGAAGCTTTCTTT. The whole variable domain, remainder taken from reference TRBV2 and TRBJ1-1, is EPEVTQTPSHQVTQMGQEVILRCVPISNHLYFYWYRQILGQKVEFLVSFYNNEISEKSEIFDDQFSVERPDGSNFTLKIRSTKLEDSAMYFCASRPSRDPEAFFGQGTRLTVV.

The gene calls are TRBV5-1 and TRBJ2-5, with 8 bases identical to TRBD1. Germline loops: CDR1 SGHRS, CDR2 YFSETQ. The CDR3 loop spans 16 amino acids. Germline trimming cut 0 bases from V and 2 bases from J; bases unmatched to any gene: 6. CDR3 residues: CASSLGNRGDQETQYF. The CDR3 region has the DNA TGCGCCAGCAGCTTGGGAAACAGGGGGGATCAAGAGACCCAGTACTTC. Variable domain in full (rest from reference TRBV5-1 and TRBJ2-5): KAGVTQTPRYLIKTRGQQVTLSCSPISGHRSVSWYQQTPGQGLQFLFEYFSETQRNKGNFPGRFSGRQFSNSRSEMNVSTLELGDSALYLCASSLGNRGDQETQYFGPGTRLLVL.

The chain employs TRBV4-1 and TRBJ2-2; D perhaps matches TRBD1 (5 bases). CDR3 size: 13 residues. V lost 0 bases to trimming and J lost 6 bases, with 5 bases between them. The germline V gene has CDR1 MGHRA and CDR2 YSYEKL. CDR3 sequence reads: CASSQEGPGELFF. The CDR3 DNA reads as TGCGCCAGCAGCCAAGAGGGGCCCGGGGAGCTGTTTTTT.

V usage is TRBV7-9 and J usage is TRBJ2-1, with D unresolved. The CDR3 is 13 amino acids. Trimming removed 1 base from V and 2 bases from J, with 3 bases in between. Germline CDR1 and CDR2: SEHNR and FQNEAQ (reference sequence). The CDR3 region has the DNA TGTGCCAGCAGCTTAGAGCCCTACAATGAGCAGTTCTTC. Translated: CASSLEPYNEQFF.

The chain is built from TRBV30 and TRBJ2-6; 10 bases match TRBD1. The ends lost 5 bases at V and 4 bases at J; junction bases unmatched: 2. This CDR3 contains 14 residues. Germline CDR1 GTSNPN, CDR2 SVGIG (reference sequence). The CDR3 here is CAWDRGLGANVLTF. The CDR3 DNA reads TGTGCCTGGGACAGGGGGCTAGGGGCCAACGTCCTGACTTTC.

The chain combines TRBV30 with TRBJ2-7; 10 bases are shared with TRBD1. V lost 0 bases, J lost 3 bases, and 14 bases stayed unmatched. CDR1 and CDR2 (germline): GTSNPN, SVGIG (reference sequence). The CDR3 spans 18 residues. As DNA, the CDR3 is TGTGCCTGGAGTGTAGGGATATGGGACAGGGGACGGATCTACGAGCAGTACTTC. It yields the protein CAWSVGIWDRGRIYEQYF.

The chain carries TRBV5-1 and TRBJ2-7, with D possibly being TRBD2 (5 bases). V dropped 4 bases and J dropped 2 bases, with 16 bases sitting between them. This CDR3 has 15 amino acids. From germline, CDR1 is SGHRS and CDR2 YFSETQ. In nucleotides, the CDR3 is TGCGCCAGCAGCCCGAGGACTCTCCCAACCTACGAGCAGTACTTC. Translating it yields CASSPRTLPTYEQYF.

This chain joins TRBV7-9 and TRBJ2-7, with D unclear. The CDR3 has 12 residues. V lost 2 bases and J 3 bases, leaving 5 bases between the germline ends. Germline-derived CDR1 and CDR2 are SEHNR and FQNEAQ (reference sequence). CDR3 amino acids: CASSLTVYEQYF. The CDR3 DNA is TGTGCCAGCAGCTTAACGGTCTACGAGCAGTACTTC.

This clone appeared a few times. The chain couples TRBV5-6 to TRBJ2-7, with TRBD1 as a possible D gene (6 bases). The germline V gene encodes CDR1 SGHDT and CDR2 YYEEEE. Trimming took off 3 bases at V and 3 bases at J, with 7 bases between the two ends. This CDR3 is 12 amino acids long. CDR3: CASSSQGYEQYF. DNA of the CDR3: TGTGCCAGCAGCTCACAGGGCTACGAGCAGTACTTC. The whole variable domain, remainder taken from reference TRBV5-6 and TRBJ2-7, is DAGVTQSPTHLIKTRGQQVTLRCSPKSGHDTVSWYQQALGQGPQFIFQYYEEEERQRGNFPDRFSGHQFPNYSSELNVNALLLGDSALYLCASSSQGYEQYFGPGTRLTVT.

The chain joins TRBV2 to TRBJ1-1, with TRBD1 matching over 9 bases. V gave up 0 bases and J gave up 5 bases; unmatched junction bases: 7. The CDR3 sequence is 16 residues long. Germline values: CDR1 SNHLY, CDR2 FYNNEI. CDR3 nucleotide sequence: TGTGCCAGCAGTGAAGCGGGGGGACAGGGTACGACTGAAGCTTTCTTT. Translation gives CASSEAGGQGTTEAFF.

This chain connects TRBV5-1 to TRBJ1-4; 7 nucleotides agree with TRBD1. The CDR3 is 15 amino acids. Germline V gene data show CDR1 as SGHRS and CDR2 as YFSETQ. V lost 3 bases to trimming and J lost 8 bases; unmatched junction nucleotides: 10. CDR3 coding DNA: TGCGCCAGCAGCTCGAGTTACCGGGACAGAGAAAAACTGTTTTTT. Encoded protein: CASSSSYRDREKLFF.

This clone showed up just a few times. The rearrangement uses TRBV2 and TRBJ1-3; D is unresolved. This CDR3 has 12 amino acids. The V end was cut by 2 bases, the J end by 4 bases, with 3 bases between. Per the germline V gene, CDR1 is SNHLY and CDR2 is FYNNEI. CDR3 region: CASSESGNTIYF. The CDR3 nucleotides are TGTGCCAGCAGTGAATCAGGAAACACCATATATTTT.

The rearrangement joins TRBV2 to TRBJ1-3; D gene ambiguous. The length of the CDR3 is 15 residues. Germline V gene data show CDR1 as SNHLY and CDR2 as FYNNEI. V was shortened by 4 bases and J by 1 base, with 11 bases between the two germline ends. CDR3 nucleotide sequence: TGTGCCAGCAGTGCGGACCGAGGGTCTGGAAACACCATATATTTT. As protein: CASSADRGSGNTIYF.

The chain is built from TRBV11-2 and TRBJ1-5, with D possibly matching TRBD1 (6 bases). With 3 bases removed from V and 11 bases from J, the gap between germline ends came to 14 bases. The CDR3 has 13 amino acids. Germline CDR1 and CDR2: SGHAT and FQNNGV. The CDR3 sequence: CASSFQGQQAQHF. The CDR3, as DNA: TGTGCCAGCAGCTTCCAGGGACAACAAGCCCAGCATTTT. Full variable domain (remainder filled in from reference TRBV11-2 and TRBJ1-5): EAGVAQSPRYKIIEKRQSVAFWCNPISGHATLYWYQQILGQGPKLLIQFQNNGVVDDSQLPKDRFSAERLKGVDSTLKIQPAKLEDSAVYLCASSFQGQQAQHFGDGTRLSIL.

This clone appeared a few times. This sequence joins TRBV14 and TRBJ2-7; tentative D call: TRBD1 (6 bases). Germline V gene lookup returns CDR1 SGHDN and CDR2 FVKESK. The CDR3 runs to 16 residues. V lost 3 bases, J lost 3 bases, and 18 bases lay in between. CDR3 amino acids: CASSHVGLGADYEQYF. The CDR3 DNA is TGTGCCAGCAGCCATGTCGGTCTGGGGGCAGACTACGAGCAGTACTTC. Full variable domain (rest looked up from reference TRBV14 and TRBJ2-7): EAGVTQFPSHSVIEKGQTVTLRCDPISGHDNLYWYRRVMGKEIKFLLHFVKESKQDESGMPNNRFLAERTGGTYSTLKVQPAELEDSGVYFCASSHVGLGADYEQYFGPGTRLTVT.

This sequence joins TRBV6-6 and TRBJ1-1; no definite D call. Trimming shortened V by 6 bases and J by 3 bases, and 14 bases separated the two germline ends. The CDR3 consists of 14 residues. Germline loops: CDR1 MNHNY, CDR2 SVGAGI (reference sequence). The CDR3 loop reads CASSRNGVDTEAFF. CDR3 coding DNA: TGTGCCAGCAGCCGCAACGGGGTGGACACTGAAGCTTTCTTT.

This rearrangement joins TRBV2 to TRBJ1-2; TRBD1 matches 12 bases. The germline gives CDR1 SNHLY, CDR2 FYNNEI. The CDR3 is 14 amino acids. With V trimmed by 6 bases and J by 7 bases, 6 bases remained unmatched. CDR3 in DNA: TGTGCCAGCAGGTCGGGACAGGGGGCTGGTGGCTACACCTTC. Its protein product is CASRSGQGAGGYTF.

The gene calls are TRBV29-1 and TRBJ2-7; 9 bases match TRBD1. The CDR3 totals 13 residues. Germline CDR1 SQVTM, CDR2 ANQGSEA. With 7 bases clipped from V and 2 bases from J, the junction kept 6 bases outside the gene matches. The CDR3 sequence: CSAAGQGPYEQYF. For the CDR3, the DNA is TGCAGCGCCGCGGGACAGGGTCCCTACGAGCAGTACTTC.

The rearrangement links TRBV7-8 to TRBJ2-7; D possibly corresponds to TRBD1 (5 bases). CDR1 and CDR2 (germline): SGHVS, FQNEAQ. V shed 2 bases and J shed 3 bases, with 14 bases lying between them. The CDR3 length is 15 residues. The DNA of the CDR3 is TGTGCCAGCAGCTTACTTTTTTGGCAGGGCTACGAGCAGTACTTC. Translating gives CASSLLFWQGYEQYF.

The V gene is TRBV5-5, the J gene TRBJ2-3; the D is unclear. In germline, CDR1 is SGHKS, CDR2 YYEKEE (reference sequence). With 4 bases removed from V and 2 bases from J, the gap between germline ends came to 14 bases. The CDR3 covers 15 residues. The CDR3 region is CASSSLGSYTDTQYF. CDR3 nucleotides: TGTGCCAGCAGCAGTTTGGGCAGCTACACAGATACGCAGTATTTT.

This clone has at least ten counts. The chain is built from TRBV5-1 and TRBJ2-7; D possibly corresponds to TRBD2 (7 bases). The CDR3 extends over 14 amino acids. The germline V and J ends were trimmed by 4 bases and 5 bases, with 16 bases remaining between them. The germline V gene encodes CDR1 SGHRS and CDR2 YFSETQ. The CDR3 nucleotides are TGCGCCAGCAGCCCACCCGGGGGGCAGAACGAGCAGTACTTC. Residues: CASSPPGGQNEQYF.